These 32 T cell receptor beta chains were sequenced from one sample in a study of CD8+ T cells in alopecia areata. Following extraction, RNA underwent reverse transcription to cDNA, which served as the sequencing template. Profiling relied on immunoSEQ multiplex PCR, and the TCRdb table lists in-frame clones only, not all of them. The sample lists 90,000 to 150,000 clones; 50% to 55% were seen once. As for treatment: oral pan-JAK inhibitor, 5-10 mg twice daily. The sequenced sample was CD4+ T cells sorted from blood, obtained at week 4, from a patient treated with tofacitinib. The receptors shown here come from a human donor with alopecia areata.

The sample holds a few counts of this clone. This rearrangement joins TRBV7-2 to TRBJ2-7, with 9 bases that match TRBD1. Germline CDR1 and CDR2: SGHTA and FQGNSA. This CDR3 has 17 amino acids. V lost 3 bases and J lost 2; bases outside the gene matches: 11. DNA of the CDR3: TGTGCCAGCAGCTTGGGACAGGGCAGACTGGGGCCCTACGAGCAGTACTTC. It is translated as CASSLGQGRLGPYEQYF. Looking up the rest from reference TRBV7-2 and TRBJ2-7 gives the full variable domain: GAGVSQSPSNKVTEKGKDVELRCDPISGHTALYWYRQSLGQGLEFLIYFQGNSAPDKSGLPSDRFSAERTGGSVSTLTIQRTQQEDSAVYLCASSLGQGRLGPYEQYFGPGTRLTVT.

This chain links TRBV29-1 with TRBJ2-3; 12 positions match TRBD2. Germline lookup yields CDR1 SQVTM and CDR2 ANQGSEA. The CDR3 consists of 13 residues. Trimming removed 6 bases from V and 4 bases from J; junction bases left unmatched: 2. Here the CDR3 DNA reads TGCAGCGTCTCTAGCGGGGGGGCAGATACGCAGTATTTT. This translates into CSVSSGGADTQYF.

The chain has TRBV11-2 and TRBJ2-3; D possibly uses TRBD1 or TRBD2 (5 bases each). The CDR3 covers 15 residues. The germline V gene encodes CDR1 SGHAT and CDR2 FQNNGV. The germline V and J ends were trimmed by 8 bases and 3 bases, with 18 bases remaining between them. The CDR3 loop reads CASHPGPWGTDTQYF. Written as DNA, the CDR3 is TGTGCCAGCCACCCAGGCCCCTGGGGGACAGATACGCAGTATTTT.

The J gene is TRBJ2-1, the V gene TRBV18, with 9 bases matching TRBD1. This CDR3 is built from 15 residues. V lost 4 bases, J lost 7 bases, and 8 bases stayed unmatched. Germline V gene lookup returns CDR1 KGHSH and CDR2 LQKENI. The chain's CDR3 is CASSRQGVRSNEQFF. CDR3 nucleotides: TGTGCCAGCTCACGACAGGGGGTCCGATCTAATGAGCAGTTCTTC.

The genes are TRBV4-1 and TRBJ2-7, with D tentatively TRBD2 (6 bases). The V gene lost 3 bases and the J gene lost 5 bases, with 8 bases spanning the gap. Germline CDR1 is MGHRA and CDR2 is YSYEKL. CDR3 length equals 12 residues. CDR3 amino acids: CASSHIADEQYF. CDR3 nucleotides: TGCGCCAGCAGCCATATAGCGGACGAGCAGTACTTC.

The chain has TRBV27 and TRBJ1-5; TRBD1 is a possible D gene (5 bases). CDR1 is MNHEY and CDR2 is SMNVEV in the germline V gene (reference sequence). CDR3 length equals 13 residues. Trimming removed 5 bases from V and 9 bases from J, with 14 bases in between. CDR3 DNA sequence: TGTGCCAGCAGTGGGTCAGGGCGGATGCCCCAGCATTTT. This sequence encodes CASSGSGRMPQHF.

The V call is TRBV29-1, the J call TRBJ1-2; 12 bases align to TRBD1. CDR3 size: 14 residues. Per the germline V gene, CDR1 is SQVTM and CDR2 is ANQGSEA. J was trimmed by 6 bases and V by 7 bases; bases with no gene match: 9. DNA for the CDR3: TGCAGCGGGGGACAGGGGGCGTCGGGGAATGGCTACACCTTC. Protein sequence: CSGGQGASGNGYTF.

The chain has TRBV30 and TRBJ1-1; possible D gene TRBD1, 5 bases. CDR3 length: 13 residues. Germline CDR1 and CDR2: GTSNPN and SVGIG (reference sequence). V was clipped by 3 bases and J by 1 base, with 9 bases between them. The DNA for the CDR3 is TGTGCCTGGAGCAGGGACGGGAACACTGAAGCTTTCTTT. Translating gives CAWSRDGNTEAFF.

This clone occurred a few times. The chain combines TRBV27 with TRBJ2-2; 7 nucleotides agree with TRBD2. The CDR3 length is 15 residues. Trimming removed 8 bases from V and 1 base from J; junction bases left unmatched: 7. Germline-derived CDR1 and CDR2 are MNHEY and SMNVEV (reference sequence). CDR3 bases: TGTGCCAGCGGCCGGGGGGAAATGAACACCGGGGAGCTGTTTTTT. Encoded protein: CASGRGEMNTGELFF.

V and J are TRBV27 and TRBJ2-2; the D gene could be TRBD1 or TRBD2 (6 bases each). Germline CDR1 reads MNHEY; CDR2 reads SMNVEV (reference sequence). The CDR3 sequence is 15 residues long. Trimming removed 3 bases at V and 5 bases at J, with 13 bases between. For the CDR3, the DNA is TGTGCCAGCAGTTTGGTACAGGGAGGAACCGGGGAGCTGTTTTTT. Amino acids: CASSLVQGGTGELFF.

This chain connects TRBV9 to TRBJ1-1; unclear D gene. CDR1 and CDR2 (germline): SGDLS, YYNGEE. V was pared by 0 bases and J by 0 bases, with 3 bases between. The CDR3 extends over 13 amino acids. The CDR3 DNA sequence: TGTGCCAGCAGCGTAGAAGTGAACACTGAAGCTTTCTTT. Translated: CASSVEVNTEAFF.

A few counts support this clone. The V call is TRBV6-5, the J call TRBJ1-2; D call uncertain. Germline V lookup: CDR1 MNHEY, CDR2 SVGAGI. V was clipped by 0 bases and J by 2 bases, with 10 bases between them. The CDR3 contains 15 residues. The DNA of the CDR3 is TGTGCCAGCAGTTACTCGCCAGAAATAAACTATGGCTACACCTTC. Translated: CASSYSPEINYGYTF.

This rearrangement joins TRBV14 to TRBJ1-2; D perhaps matches TRBD1 (6 bases). The V end lost 5 bases, the J end lost 6 bases, and 16 bases lay between the germline ends. The CDR3 totals 14 residues. The germline V gene has CDR1 SGHDN and CDR2 FVKESK. The CDR3 loop reads CASSEQGGRDGYTF. The CDR3 nucleotides read TGTGCCAGCAGCGAACAGGGAGGGAGGGATGGCTACACCTTC.

This chain connects TRBV30 to TRBJ2-3; D is ambiguous. This CDR3 contains 15 residues. The V gene's germline CDR1 is GTSNPN and CDR2 SVGIG (reference sequence). V lost 1 base and J lost 0, with 11 bases in between. CDR3 region: CAWSGPTSSTDTQYF. The CDR3 DNA reads as TGTGCCTGGAGTGGACCGACTTCTAGCACAGATACGCAGTATTTT.

The chain uses TRBV5-4 and TRBJ2-7; perhaps TRBD1 as D (5 bases). V lost 0 bases, J lost 2 bases, and 12 bases lay in between. The germline CDR1 and CDR2 sequences are SGHNT and YYREEE (reference sequence). CDR3 length: 15 amino acids. The CDR3 loop reads CASSLVGGRAYEQYF. As DNA, the CDR3 is TGTGCCAGCAGCTTGGTAGGTGGCAGGGCCTACGAGCAGTACTTC.

There are a few counts of this clone. The rearrangement links TRBV5-1 to TRBJ2-2, with TRBD1 matching over 9 bases. The CDR3 is 14 residues long. Per germline, CDR1 SGHRS and CDR2 YFSETQ. V shed 4 bases and J 4 bases; nucleotides not matched to a gene: 2. CDR3 in amino acids: CASSPGQGTGELFF. The DNA of the CDR3 is TGCGCCAGCAGCCCGGGACAGGGCACCGGGGAGCTGTTTTTT.

The rearrangement joins TRBV7-9 to TRBJ2-1; TRBD1 or TRBD2 may be the D gene (5 bases each). The germline gives CDR1 SEHNR, CDR2 FQNEAQ (reference sequence). CDR3 length: 13 amino acids. The V end was cut by 3 bases, the J end by 5 bases, with 8 bases between. DNA for the CDR3: TGTGCCAGCAGCTTCGGGACCAACAATGAGCAGTTCTTC. Its protein is CASSFGTNNEQFF.

This chain connects TRBV4-2 to TRBJ2-1, with 9 bases that match TRBD1. With 4 bases clipped from V and 1 base from J, the junction kept 14 bases outside the gene matches. The CDR3 is 19 residues long. The germline CDR1 and CDR2 sequences are LGHNA and YNFKEQ. CDR3 bases: TGTGCCAGCAGCCGAAGGGACAGGGCCATTGGGGAATCCTACAATGAGCAGTTCTTC. Amino acids: CASSRRDRAIGESYNEQFF.

The chain has TRBV29-1 and TRBJ1-3, with no clear D. The CDR3 totals 11 residues. Germline V gene data show CDR1 as SQVTM and CDR2 as ANQGSEA. V was pared by 7 bases and J by 1 base, with 5 bases between. The CDR3, as DNA: TGCAGCGGTGGGTCTGGAAACACCATATATTTT. This codes for CSGGSGNTIYF.

This sequence joins TRBV30 and TRBJ1-2; D not certain. Looked up from germline, CDR1 is GTSNPN and CDR2 is SVGIG (reference sequence). The CDR3 covers 11 residues. Trimming took off 5 bases at V and 9 bases at J, with 13 bases between the two ends. This CDR3 is CAWSRVESYTF. CDR3 nucleotides: TGTGCCTGGTCCCGGGTGGAAAGCTACACCTTC.

This clone has just a few counts. The same CDR3 also results from other DNA sequences found in this sample. This CDR3 is CSVERRSNTEAFF. CDR3 nucleotides: TGCAGCGTTGAACGGAGAAGTAACACTGAAGCTTTCTTT. The chain recombines TRBV29-1 with TRBJ1-1; D is uncertain. The CDR3 is made up of 13 amino acids. Per the germline V gene, CDR1 is SQVTM and CDR2 is ANQGSEA. The germline V and J ends were trimmed by 2 bases and 2 bases, with 9 bases remaining between them.

The rearrangement links TRBV6-5 to TRBJ2-1; 7 bases fit TRBD2. The CDR3 totals 16 residues. V trimming: 4 bases; J trimming: 8 bases; junction bases outside the gene matches: 14. The V gene's germline CDR1 is MNHEY and CDR2 SVGAGI. CDR3 sequence (DNA): TGTGCCAGCAGTTCCCTGTTCGCGGGGGAAAGGGATGAGCAGTTCTTC. It specifies CASSSLFAGERDEQFF.

This clone appeared once. The rearrangement joins TRBV10-2 to TRBJ2-3; 8 bases are shared with TRBD2. Losses at the gene ends were 6 bases for V and 6 bases for J; bases not matched to a gene: 5. CDR3 length: 13 residues. Germline values: CDR1 WSHSY, CDR2 SAAADI. In DNA, the CDR3 is TGCGCCAGCAGCCCCGGGGGGGTGGATACGCAGTATTTT. This codes for CASSPGGVDTQYF.

This chain joins TRBV6-5 and TRBJ2-7; tentatively, D is TRBD1 or TRBD2 (7 bases each). CDR1 is MNHEY, CDR2 SVGAGI, per germline. The germline V and J ends were trimmed by 7 bases and 9 bases, with 13 bases remaining between them. The CDR3 has 11 amino acids. The CDR3 DNA reads as TGTGCCAGCACCCAGGGGGGGTGGCAGTACTTC. Encoded protein: CASTQGGWQYF.

V gene TRBV29-1 combines with J gene TRBJ1-1, with D tentatively TRBD1 (5 bases). Germline V CDR1 and CDR2: SQVTM, ANQGSEA. Trimming cost V 1 base and J 6 bases, with 9 bases left between them. CDR3 length: 12 amino acids. CDR3: CSVEGTGPEAFF. The CDR3 coding sequence is TGCAGCGTTGAAGGAACAGGCCCTGAAGCTTTCTTT.

This clone was picked up a small number of times. The rearrangement joins TRBV27 to TRBJ2-7; D unresolved. CDR3 length equals 15 residues. Germline CDR1 is MNHEY and CDR2 is SMNVEV (reference sequence). Trimming took off 5 bases at V and 0 bases at J, with 14 bases between the two ends. Written as DNA, the CDR3 is TGTGCCAGCAGTCCGTCTCGAATAAGCTCCTACGAGCAGTACTTC. Protein: CASSPSRISSYEQYF.

The V gene is TRBV5-1, the J gene TRBJ2-7; 8 bases map to TRBD2. Germline CDR1 and CDR2: SGHRS and YFSETQ. Trimming took 0 bases from V and 5 from J; bases not matched to a gene: 7. The length of the CDR3 is 15 residues. CDR3 DNA sequence: TGCGCCAGCAGCTTGGAGGCCAGCGGGAGCAACGAGCAGTACTTC. Translated: CASSLEASGSNEQYF.

The rearrangement uses TRBV29-1 and TRBJ2-6; D is possibly TRBD2 (5 bases). The CDR3 loop spans 16 amino acids. Deletions cut 5 bases from V and 0 bases from J, with 14 bases between. Germline CDR1 SQVTM, CDR2 ANQGSEA. The CDR3 sequence: CSVSGEKGSGANVLTF. CDR3 bases: TGCAGCGTTAGCGGCGAAAAGGGCTCTGGGGCCAACGTCCTGACTTTC.

This clone showed up just a few times. CDR3 amino acids: CASSLNGALPSGANVLTF. DNA for the CDR3: TGTGCCAGCAGCCTAAACGGGGCTCTTCCCTCTGGGGCCAACGTCCTGACTTTC. This chain connects TRBV7-2 to TRBJ2-6, with D perhaps given as TRBD1 or TRBD2 (5 bases each). The CDR3 length is 18 residues. Trimming removed 5 bases from V and 0 bases from J, with 17 bases in between. CDR1 SGHTA and CDR2 FQGNSA come from the germline V gene.

The chain is built from TRBV6-5 and TRBJ2-2; possibly TRBD2 for D (5 bases). Trimming took off 2 bases at V and 0 bases at J, with 10 bases between the two ends. The germline V gene encodes CDR1 MNHEY and CDR2 SVGAGI. The CDR3 has 16 amino acids. The CDR3: CASSYGGLPNTGELFF. As DNA, the CDR3 is TGTGCCAGCAGTTACGGCGGACTGCCGAACACCGGGGAGCTGTTTTTT.

V and J are TRBV29-1 and TRBJ2-3; a possible D gene is TRBD1 (5 bases). The CDR3 is 13 residues long. Trimming left V 4 bases short and J 4 bases short, with 12 bases between. Germline CDR1 and CDR2: SQVTM and ANQGSEA. The CDR3 DNA reads TGCAGCGTTGGCGGCAGGGCGGCAGATACGCAGTATTTT. It encodes CSVGGRAADTQYF.

The chain combines TRBV29-1 with TRBJ1-1; D is ambiguous. The V and J ends lost 6 bases and 3 bases respectively, with 5 bases between them. Germline V gene data show CDR1 as SQVTM and CDR2 as ANQGSEA. CDR3 size: 10 residues. The CDR3 nucleotides are TGCAGCGTCCACCACACTGAAGCTTTCTTT. Translated: CSVHHTEAFF.